Below, 20 T cell receptor beta chains from the same sample are listed, as sequenced in a study of blood T cells in healthy people across ages. The authors ran a second PCR of about 7 to 11 cycles using a sample-barcoded 5' primer and a J-beta primer mix. TCRdb ran MiXCR on the 5' RACE reads and lists one entry per CDR3 protein. The data hold hundreds of thousands of distinct CDR3 sequences, with about 30% observed a single time. Input material: blood. The receptors originated from a woman aged 80 or older in good health.

Worth noting for this clonotype: This could be a read error, since a much larger clone is one nucleotide away. The rearrangement uses TRBV7-2 and TRBJ2-1; D is ambiguous. The J call is in doubt because the DNA end fits TRBJ2-7 better. This CDR3 is built from 15 residues. In germline, CDR1 is SGHTA, CDR2 FQGNSA. The CDR3 sequence is CASSLAPSSYNEQYF. CDR3 DNA sequence: TGTGCCAGCAGCTTAGCCCCGAGCTCCTACAATGAGCAGTACTTC.

This chain uses TRBV20-1 with TRBJ1-1; D remains unclear. The CDR3 is 13 amino acids. Germline V gives CDR1 DFQATT, CDR2 SNEGSKA (reference sequence). Trimming left V 5 bases short and J 1 base short, with 11 bases between. CDR3 nucleotides: TGCAGTGCTCAGCCCGGGCGGAACACTGAAGCTTTCTTT. Its protein product is CSAQPGRNTEAFF.

This clonotype was observed at least ten times. The chain employs TRBV12-3 or TRBV12-4 and TRBJ2-5; 11 nucleotides match TRBD1. The junction had 4 bases not matched to a gene; V was cut back by 5 bases and J by 5 bases. The CDR3 contains 14 residues. The CDR3 coding sequence is TGTGCCAGCAGTCGGACAGGGGGCGCGGAGACCCAGTACTTC. This gives the protein CASSRTGGAETQYF.

This clonotype showed up many times. The rearrangement joins TRBV7-2 to TRBJ1-2; D gene ambiguous. The V end was cut by 4 bases, the J end by 0 bases, with 12 bases between. CDR1 is SGHTA and CDR2 is FQGNSA in the germline V gene. The CDR3 contains 15 residues. The CDR3 spells CASSYNRNSNYGYTF. The CDR3 nucleotides read TGTGCCAGCAGCTACAACAGAAATTCTAACTATGGCTACACCTTC.

The chain employs TRBV12-3 or TRBV12-4 and TRBJ2-1, with TRBD2 as a possible D gene (7 bases). This CDR3 is 17 amino acids long. V was cut by 5 bases and J by 3 bases, with 20 bases left in between. The CDR3 DNA follows: TGTGCCAGCAGTCCCCCCTACGGGGGGCCAATCTACAATGAGCAGTTCTTC. Translation: CASSPPYGGPIYNEQFF.

V usage is TRBV4-1 and J usage is TRBJ2-7; D might be TRBD2 (6 bases). The length of the CDR3 is 15 residues. V lost 1 base and J 0 bases, leaving 10 bases between the germline ends. Germline CDR1 and CDR2: MGHRA and YSYEKL. Here the CDR3 DNA reads TGCGCCAGCAGCCAAGGACCAGCGGGCTCCTACGAGCAGTACTTC. It is translated as CASSQGPAGSYEQYF.

This clonotype was found once. A much larger clonotype is one base distant, so this may be a read error. The V and J genes are TRBV24-1 and TRBJ2-1, with D unclear. The CDR3 sequence is 11 residues long. Germline lookup yields CDR1 KGHDR and CDR2 SFDVKD. The V and J ends lost 6 bases and 7 bases respectively, with 6 bases between them. The CDR3 coding sequence is TGTGCCACCAGTTATGTAAATGAGCAGTTCTTC. Amino acid sequence: CATSYVNEQFF.

This clonotype was recorded a few times. The CDR3 nucleotides read TGTGCCAGCAGCTTAAACACGGGGATTGAAGCTTTCTTT. Residues: CASSLNTGIEAFF. V and J are TRBV7-9 and TRBJ1-1, with no clear D. CDR1 SEHNR and CDR2 FQNEAQ come from the germline V gene (reference sequence). Deletions cut 2 bases from V and 7 bases from J, with 11 bases between. The CDR3 contains 13 residues.

This clonotype was seen a handful of times. CDR3 nucleotides: TGTGCCAGCAGCCCGAGGGGACAGGGAACCTCTAACTATGGCTACACCTTC. It translates to CASSPRGQGTSNYGYTF. The rearrangement uses TRBV7-2 and TRBJ1-2; 9 bases align to TRBD1. CDR1 is SGHTA, CDR2 FQGNSA, per germline. The CDR3 is 17 amino acids. V lost 5 bases to trimming and J lost 0 bases; unmatched junction nucleotides: 10.

This clonotype occurred many times. The chain joins TRBV4-3 to TRBJ2-5; no clear D. V was shortened by 0 bases and J by 5 bases, with 10 bases between the two germline ends. CDR1 is LGHNA, CDR2 YSLEER, per germline. The length of the CDR3 is 14 residues. CDR3 amino acids: CASSQDWLSETQYF. DNA for the CDR3: TGCGCCAGCAGCCAAGATTGGCTGAGCGAGACCCAGTACTTC.

As regards this clonotype: The junction departs from germline at one end; a sequencing error may be responsible. The chain employs TRBV5-4 and TRBJ2-7; 11 bases are shared with TRBD2. Germline V gene sequence: CDR1 SGHNT, CDR2 YYREEE (reference sequence). The CDR3 totals 15 residues. In DNA, the CDR3 is TGTGCCGGCAGCTTCACTAGCGGGGGAATCTACGAGCAGTACTTC. Translation: CAGSFTSGGIYEQYF.

V gene TRBV30 combines with J gene TRBJ2-5; weak D call: TRBD1 (8 bases). The CDR3 loop spans 16 amino acids. CDR1 GTSNPN and CDR2 SVGIG come from the germline V gene (reference sequence). The V gene lost 2 bases and the J gene lost 13 bases, with 29 bases spanning the gap. The CDR3 spells CAWSLSGTGGAGERYF. The CDR3 DNA reads TGTGCCTGGAGTTTGTCCGGGACAGGAGGGGCGGGGGAGCGGTACTTC.

With regard to this clonotype: Just one base apart from a much larger clone, this may be a read error. The chain is built from TRBV6-2 or TRBV6-3 and TRBJ2-3, with 7 positions matching TRBD2. Germline assignment: CDR1 MNHEY and CDR2 SVGEGT. The CDR3 is 14 residues long. In DNA, the CDR3 is TGTGCCAACAGTCGAGCGGGGTCGGCAGATACGCAGTATTTT. The encoded protein is CANSRAGSADTQYF.

V and J are TRBV28 and TRBJ1-1, with D uncertain. V lost 3 bases and J 4 bases, leaving 15 bases between the germline ends. The CDR3 is 15 amino acids. The germline V gene has CDR1 MDHEN and CDR2 SYDVKM. CDR3 sequence: CASSFGRGRVTEAFF. For the CDR3, the DNA is TGTGCCAGCAGTTTTGGTCGGGGTCGAGTCACTGAAGCTTTCTTT.

This clonotype was counted at least ten times. The rearrangement joins TRBV7-2 to TRBJ2-1; D might be TRBD1 or TRBD2, each matching 6 bases. Trimming took off 1 base at V and 7 bases at J, with 14 bases between the two ends. In germline, CDR1 is SGHTA, CDR2 FQGNSA. This CDR3 has 15 residues. The CDR3, as DNA: TGTGCCAGCAGCTTAGGGGGGGCCTCACCAAATGAGCAGTTCTTC. It is translated as CASSLGGASPNEQFF.

Concerning this clonotype itself: A junction boundary mismatches the germline segment, possibly from a read error. This sequence joins TRBV12-3 or TRBV12-4 and TRBJ2-7, with 7 bases fitting TRBD1. This CDR3 is built from 15 residues. CDR3 coding DNA: TGTGTCAGCAGTTTAGGTTGGGACAGACACTACAAGCAGTACTTC. Its protein is CVSSLGWDRHYKQYF.

The chain combines TRBV5-6 with TRBJ1-2, with TRBD1 as a possible D gene (6 bases). Trimming removed 2 bases at V and 6 bases at J, with 20 bases between. Germline assignment: CDR1 SGHDT and CDR2 YYEEEE. The CDR3 has 16 amino acids. CDR3 amino acids: CASSFGPGGGNHGYTF. The CDR3 DNA follows: TGTGCCAGCAGCTTTGGACCGGGGGGGGGCAACCATGGCTACACCTTC.

V usage is TRBV4-2 and J usage is TRBJ2-5, with 9 bases that match TRBD2. The CDR3 extends over 17 amino acids. V shed 2 bases, J shed 11 bases, and the junction held 18 bases outside the gene matches. Germline CDR1 is LGHNA and CDR2 is YNFKEQ. CDR3 loop: CASSQTIAGVVPNEQYF. CDR3 DNA: TGTGCCAGCAGCCAAACAATAGCGGGAGTGGTCCCTAATGAGCAGTACTTC.

The chain links TRBV7-3 to TRBJ2-5; the D gene is possibly TRBD2 (6 bases). CDR1 and CDR2 from the germline V gene are SGHTA and FQGTGA. The CDR3 is 13 residues long. V lost 8 bases to trimming and J lost 5 bases, with 15 bases between them. For the CDR3, the DNA is TGTGCCAGCGGGGACGGGAGAACGGAGACCCAGTACTTC. Its translation is CASGDGRTETQYF.

The rearrangement joins TRBV13 to TRBJ2-5, with D uncertain. V lost 5 bases and J 13 bases, leaving 20 bases between the germline ends. CDR3 length equals 13 residues. Germline V gene lookup returns CDR1 PRHDT and CDR2 FYEKMQ (reference sequence). The CDR3 DNA reads TGTGCCAGCAGCGTAAAAGGCCTCCCTCAGCCGTACTTC. It translates to CASSVKGLPQPYF. Filled out from reference TRBV13 and TRBJ2-5, the complete variable domain reads AAGVIQSPRHLIKEKRETATLKCYPIPRHDTVYWYQQGPGQDPQFLISFYEKMQSDKGSIPDRFSAQQFSDYHSELNMSSLELGDSALYFCASSVKGLPQPYFGPGTRLLVL.